The next 26 T cell receptor beta chains were all read from a single sample in a study of T cells in Graves' hyperthyroidism and ophthalmopathy (dated by TCRdb to about 2019). The library was obtained by multiplex PCR. Instrument used: Illumina HiSeq 2000. The TCR beta CDR3 regions were amplified from the RNA transcripts. A first-round RT-PCR of the TCR CDR3 used the HTBI primer set with the Qiagen OneStep RT-PCR kit. TCRdb trimmed public reads at Q25 via fastp, called clones via MiXCR and kept in-frame beta chains. Each entry merges the rows of one CDR3 protein and shows their most common DNA and genes. For this sample there are a few hundred thousand distinct CDR3 sequences; 46% appear just once. Around two fifths of the sample is held by the ten biggest clonotypes. Sequenced sample: peripheral blood or thyroid tissue (not recorded which). The receptors here all came from an adult woman with Graves' disease, either hyperthyroidism or ophthalmopathy (not recorded which).

This clonotype was observed a single time. The V gene is TRBV7-2, the J gene TRBJ1-1; a possible D gene is TRBD1 (5 bases). With 5 bases removed from V and 8 bases from J, the gap between germline ends came to 24 bases. This CDR3 is built from 16 residues. CDR1 is SGHTA and CDR2 is FQGNSA in the germline V gene. The CDR3 is CASSPLGVSGGSEAFF. CDR3 bases: TGTGCCAGCAGCCCTCTAGGGGTTTCCGGGGGGTCGGAAGCTTTCTTT.

This clonotype has ten or more counts. The rearrangement joins TRBV7-6 to TRBJ2-3, with 11 bases that match TRBD2. CDR1 is SGHVS, CDR2 FNYEAQ, per germline. There are 16 residues in the CDR3. Trimming cost V 4 bases and J 3 bases; bases outside gene matches: 6. The CDR3 protein is CASSSLGTSGTDTQYF. CDR3 bases: TGTGCCAGCAGCTCCCTCGGGACTAGCGGTACAGATACGCAGTATTTT.

The chain employs TRBV5-1 and TRBJ1-6, with D perhaps matching TRBD1 (5 bases). The germline gives CDR1 SGHRS, CDR2 YFSETQ. The CDR3 extends over 15 amino acids. V dropped 6 bases and J dropped 4 bases, with 14 bases sitting between them. As DNA, the CDR3 is TGCGCCAGCAACCTAGAGGGGTCGTATAATTCACCCCTCCACTTT. This sequence encodes CASNLEGSYNSPLHF.

The chain recombines TRBV6-5 with TRBJ1-1, with D hard to call. The CDR3 contains 13 residues. The germline V gene has CDR1 MNHEY and CDR2 SVGAGI. Trimming stripped 1 base from V and 12 bases from J, with 15 bases between. The CDR3 sequence: CASSYYRGSGTFF. DNA for the CDR3: TGTGCCAGCAGTTACTATCGGGGATCCGGGACTTTCTTT.

For this clonotype: One end of the junction is discordant with germline, which a read error may explain. The gene calls are TRBV10-3 and TRBJ2-6; 9 nucleotides match TRBD1. CDR1 and CDR2 from the germline V gene are ENHRY and SYGVKD. The CDR3 is made up of 15 amino acids. The CDR3 DNA is TGTGCCACGACAGGGGGGGGCTCTGGGGCCAACGTCCTGACCTTC. It is translated as CATTGGGSGANVLTF.

The CDR3: CSGGLGGQETQYF. CDR3 nucleotides: TGCAGCGGCGGGCTGGGGGGTCAAGAGACCCAGTACTTC. The V and J genes are TRBV29-1 and TRBJ2-5; perhaps TRBD2 as D (6 bases). Germline values: CDR1 SQVTM, CDR2 ANQGSEA. Trimming stripped 7 bases from V and 2 bases from J, with 14 bases between. The CDR3 length is 13 residues.

V usage is TRBV7-2 and J usage is TRBJ2-7; 14 bases fit TRBD2. Unmatched junction bases numbered 16, after V lost 3 bases and J lost 3 bases. Germline CDR1 SGHTA, CDR2 FQGNSA. This CDR3 has 20 amino acids. The CDR3 sequence is CASSFASTGTSGSSGYEQYF. In DNA form, the CDR3 reads TGTGCCAGCAGCTTCGCCTCGACTGGGACTAGCGGGAGTTCGGGCTACGAGCAGTACTTC. The whole variable domain, filled in from reference TRBV7-2 and TRBJ2-7, reads GAGVSQSPSNKVTEKGKDVELRCDPISGHTALYWYRQSLGQGLEFLIYFQGNSAPDKSGLPSDRFSAERTGGSVSTLTIQRTQQEDSAVYLCASSFASTGTSGSSGYEQYFGPGTRLTVT.

The chain combines TRBV9 with TRBJ1-2, with a weak D call TRBD1 (6 bases). V dropped 5 bases and J dropped 8 bases, with 19 bases sitting between them. The CDR3 spans 14 residues. Germline V gene sequence: CDR1 SGDLS, CDR2 YYNGEE. CDR3 nucleotides: TGTGCCAGCAGAGAAATAAGGGGGACGTGGGGCTACACCTTC. This codes for CASREIRGTWGYTF.

The chain has TRBV2 and TRBJ2-5, with unresolved D. V lost 3 bases and J 3 bases, leaving 17 bases between the germline ends. Germline assignment: CDR1 SNHLY and CDR2 FYNNEI. This CDR3 region has 16 residues. The chain's CDR3 is CASSDGDLRPEETQYF. The CDR3 DNA follows: TGTGCCAGCAGTGATGGGGATCTCCGCCCAGAAGAGACCCAGTACTTC.

There are many counts of this clonotype. The chain carries TRBV7-9 and TRBJ2-3; TRBD2 matches 7 bases. Germline CDR1 and CDR2: SEHNR and FQNEAQ (reference sequence). The V gene end was trimmed by 3 bases and the J gene end by 6 bases; junction bases not matched to a gene: 3. The CDR3 extends over 13 amino acids. CDR3 in DNA: TGTGCCAGCAGCTTCCGGGAGGAGGATACGCAGTATTTT. This sequence encodes CASSFREEDTQYF.

This chain's CDR3 is CAISETGGNEQYF. The CDR3 DNA reads as TGTGCCATCAGTGAGACCGGCGGTAACGAGCAGTACTTC. The genes are TRBV10-3 and TRBJ2-7; D remains ambiguous. This CDR3 is built from 13 residues. The V gene lost 2 bases and the J gene lost 5 bases, with 10 bases spanning the gap. Germline values: CDR1 ENHRY, CDR2 SYGVKD.

The rearrangement uses TRBV7-9 and TRBJ2-3; D is ambiguous. V was cut by 1 base and J by 1 base, with 12 bases left in between. In germline, CDR1 is SEHNR, CDR2 FQNEAQ (reference sequence). The CDR3 length is 16 residues. This CDR3 is CASSLEKARGTDTQYF. In nucleotides, the CDR3 is TGTGCCAGCAGCTTAGAGAAGGCTAGGGGCACAGATACGCAGTATTTT. Based on the CDR3 plus reference TRBV7-9 and TRBJ2-3, the full variable domain is DTGVSQNPRHKITKRGQNVTFRCDPISEHNRLYWYRQTLGQGPEFLTYFQNEAQLEKSRLLSDRFSAERPKGSFSTLEIQRTEQGDSAMYLCASSLEKARGTDTQYFGPGTRLTVL.

This chain connects TRBV2 to TRBJ2-5; D is undetermined. V dropped 3 bases and J dropped 0 bases, with 14 bases sitting between them. The germline gives CDR1 SNHLY, CDR2 FYNNEI. The CDR3 consists of 16 residues. CDR3 coding DNA: TGTGCCAGCAGTGACCGAACGTGGGGATACCAAGAGACCCAGTACTTC. It specifies CASSDRTWGYQETQYF. The whole variable domain, filled in from reference TRBV2 and TRBJ2-5, reads EPEVTQTPSHQVTQMGQEVILRCVPISNHLYFYWYRQILGQKVEFLVSFYNNEISEKSEIFDDQFSVERPDGSNFTLKIRSTKLEDSAMYFCASSDRTWGYQETQYFGPGTRLLVL.

V is TRBV19 and J is TRBJ2-7; D gene ambiguous. This CDR3 has 14 residues. V was shortened by 4 bases and J by 0 bases, with 10 bases between the two germline ends. CDR1 and CDR2 (germline): LNHDA, SQIVND (reference sequence). The CDR3: CASSTGRSSYEQYF. For the CDR3, the DNA is TGTGCCAGTAGTACCGGACGGAGCTCCTACGAGCAGTACTTC.

A remark on this clonotype: Without the conserved terminal phenylalanine or tryptophan, this CDR3 likely stems from a read error. The DNA is omitted, as the CDR3 cannot be located on it reliably, and the CDR3 follows TCRdb's listing. This rearrangement joins TRBV7-3 to TRBJ2-6; the DNA was not used to check the table's D call, TRBD2. The CDR3 length equals 16 residues, ends included. Germline-derived CDR1 and CDR2 are SGHTA and FQGTGA. CDR3: CASSLYPGLAGKRAGH.

This clonotype has a count of ten or more. CDR3 sequence: CASSLIGQGPYEQYF. The DNA of the CDR3 is TGCGCCAGCAGCTTGATCGGGCAGGGGCCCTACGAGCAGTACTTC. V is TRBV5-1 and J is TRBJ2-7, with D perhaps TRBD1 (6 bases). V gave up 1 base and J gave up 2 bases, with 13 bases separating them. This CDR3 contains 15 residues. Per germline, CDR1 SGHRS and CDR2 YFSETQ.

This rearrangement joins TRBV11-2 to TRBJ1-5, with a weak D call TRBD1 (6 bases). The CDR3 runs 14 residues. V was clipped by 5 bases and J by 7 bases, with 15 bases between them. Germline V gene lookup returns CDR1 SGHAT and CDR2 FQNNGV. The DNA for the CDR3 is TGTGCCAGCAGCGCTAGAACAGGGAACCAGCCCCAGCATTTT. Protein: CASSARTGNQPQHF.

In this sample, this clonotype turned up a few times. This rearrangement joins TRBV7-9 to TRBJ1-2; D might be TRBD1 (6 bases). With 7 bases removed from V and 1 base from J, the gap between germline ends came to 19 bases. CDR1 is SEHNR and CDR2 is FQNEAQ in the germline V gene (reference sequence). The CDR3 loop spans 16 amino acids. The CDR3 coding sequence is TGTGCCAGCATCGAATTCGGACAGACCCTTAACTATGGCTACACCTTC. Encoded protein: CASIEFGQTLNYGYTF.

The sample holds a few counts of this clonotype. The chain links TRBV20-1 to TRBJ2-7; TRBD2 agrees at 9 bases. The CDR3 consists of 13 residues. The germline CDR1 and CDR2 sequences are DFQATT and SNEGSKA (reference sequence). With V trimmed by 7 bases and J by 2 bases, 6 bases remained unmatched. CDR3 DNA: TGCAGTGTCAGGACTAGCGAGACCTACGAGCAGTACTTC. Protein: CSVRTSETYEQYF.

A few counts support this clonotype. The chain joins TRBV24-1 to TRBJ1-5; D might be TRBD1 (5 bases). The germline V gene encodes CDR1 KGHDR and CDR2 SFDVKD. Trimming removed 3 bases at V and 11 bases at J, with 19 bases between. The CDR3 spans 15 residues. The CDR3 DNA is TGTGCCACCAGTGATCACCGGAGGGGAAGGGAGACCCAGCATTTT. It translates to CATSDHRRGRETQHF.

The chain is built from TRBV29-1 and TRBJ2-1; D is ambiguous. The CDR3 is 12 amino acids. The germline gives CDR1 SQVTM, CDR2 ANQGSEA. The V and J ends lost 1 base and 5 bases respectively, with 6 bases between them. In nucleotides, the CDR3 is TGCAGCGTTGAAGGGGTAAACAATGAGCAGTTCTTC. Translating it yields CSVEGVNNEQFF.

About this clonotype: Mismatch with germline at one junction end may stem from a read error. This chain connects TRBV7-2 to TRBJ2-7; D ambiguous. The germline gives CDR1 SGHTA, CDR2 FQGNSA. CDR3 length: 16 amino acids. Here the CDR3 DNA reads TGCGCCAGCAGCCGCGTTATTGGACCGGCCTCCTACGAGCAGTACTTC. Residues: CASSRVIGPASYEQYF.

Ten or more counts support this clonotype. V is TRBV4-3 and J is TRBJ1-2; 7 bases align to TRBD1. The CDR3 is made up of 14 amino acids. Germline-derived CDR1 and CDR2 are LGHNA and YSLEER. Trimming at V came to 7 bases and at J to 0 bases, leaving 5 bases not matched to a gene. In DNA, the CDR3 is TGCGCCAGCACCCGGGACAGAGCTAACTATGGCTACACCTTC. This encodes CASTRDRANYGYTF.

V gene TRBV7-9 combines with J gene TRBJ2-7; D might be TRBD2 (5 bases). Trimming left V 6 bases short and J 6 bases short, with 15 bases between. This CDR3 region has 13 residues. Germline V gene lookup returns CDR1 SEHNR and CDR2 FQNEAQ (reference sequence). The CDR3 DNA follows: TGTGCCAGCAGTATACCCCCCCGGGGCGAGCAGTACTTC. It codes for CASSIPPRGEQYF.

The chain is built from TRBV29-1 and TRBJ2-7, with 8 positions matching TRBD1. Germline V gives CDR1 SQVTM, CDR2 ANQGSEA. The J segment lost 5 bases and the V segment lost 7 bases, leaving 7 bases of the junction unmatched. The CDR3 length is 12 residues. The CDR3 coding sequence is TGCAGCGAGTGGGACAGGTCGAACGAGCAGTACTTC. Its protein product is CSEWDRSNEQYF.

The chain is built from TRBV29-1 and TRBJ2-7; D not certain. The CDR3 is 12 amino acids. V was trimmed by 4 bases and J by 0 bases, leaving 7 bases between them. Germline assignment: CDR1 SQVTM and CDR2 ANQGSEA. Here the CDR3 DNA reads TGCAGCGTTGCTGGGGTCTCCTACGAGCAGTACTTC. The encoded protein is CSVAGVSYEQYF.